This T cell receptor beta chain was found in a study of shared clonotypes between healthy human individuals. Background on the study: There were three CD4 naive, three CD4 memory, two CD8 naive and one CD8 memory plates per donor.

Deep was the level at which the assay was run. How the authors handled the data: Owing to the provision of junction-only sequences devoid of quality scores by immunoSEQ, filtering differed. Clones were sequenced by immunoSEQ multiplex PCR, and TCRdb holds only the in-frame ones, with some missing. The V and J calls and the clone size are those of that table, but D and trimming were determined from the DNA. Found here are 1.5 million to 1.9 million clones, about 98% of them singletons; the top ten hold roughly 0.45%. Germline CDR1 SEHNR, CDR2 FQNEAQ (reference sequence). This CDR3 spans 10 amino acids. V lost 5 bases and J lost 5, with 3 bases in between.

This TCR derives from a man in his thirties or forties in good health. The source material was naive CD4+ T cells sorted from blood. The subset here: CD45RA+ positively selected. The genes are TRBV7-9 and TRBJ1-1; no clear D gene. Written as DNA, the CDR3 is TGTGCCAGCAGCATTACTGAAGCTTTCTTT. It encodes CASSITEAFF.